Following are 8 T cell receptor beta chains from one sample sequenced in a study of T cell repertoires in cytomegalovirus infection. TCRdb independently ran MiXCR on the reads; one entry per CDR3 protein. The data show about 360,000 distinct CDR3 sequences, 18% seen once. Sequenced: PBMCs. The source of these receptors is a human donor in good health (CMV status not recorded). Some clones in this sample may be carry-over from other donors' samples.

The J gene is TRBJ2-3, the V gene TRBV4-2; 8 bases fit TRBD2. V lost 0 bases to trimming and J lost 4 bases; unmatched junction nucleotides: 9. From germline, CDR1 is LGHNA and CDR2 YNFKEQ. This CDR3 region has 17 residues. Here the CDR3 DNA reads TGTGCCAGCAGCCAAGATAGCGGGATTTGGGGTGCAGATACGCAGTATTTT. Translating it yields CASSQDSGIWGADTQYF.

This clonotype was seen many times. The J gene is TRBJ1-6, the V gene TRBV19; possible D gene TRBD1, 6 bases. Trimming pared 6 bases from V and 0 bases from J, leaving 12 bases between. Germline-derived CDR1 and CDR2 are LNHDA and SQIVND (reference sequence). This CDR3 has 16 residues. Here the CDR3 DNA reads TGTGCCAGTAGGCCACAGGGAAGCTCCTATAATTCACCCCTCCACTTT. Residues: CASRPQGSSYNSPLHF.

For this clonotype: A single base separates this from a much larger clone, so it may be a read error. The rearrangement links TRBV12-3 or TRBV12-4 to TRBJ2-1, with D unclear. Trimming took off 3 bases at V and 6 bases at J, with 15 bases between the two ends. There are 15 residues in the CDR3. The CDR3 reads CASSFQIGTFNEQFF. CDR3 nucleotides: TGTGCCAGCAGTTTTCAAATTGGCACTTTCAATGAGCAGTTCTTC.

The rearrangement joins TRBV6-2 or TRBV6-3 to TRBJ2-1; possibly TRBD2 for D (5 bases). CDR3 length: 13 amino acids. Trimming pared 10 bases from V and 9 bases from J, leaving 19 bases between. Germline loops: CDR1 MNHEY, CDR2 SVGEGT. Written as DNA, the CDR3 is TGTGCCATCGATGATCTAGGCGCGGGTGAGCAGTTCTTC. Translation: CAIDDLGAGEQFF.

This clonotype was seen only a few times. This chain uses TRBV20-1 with TRBJ1-5; possible D gene TRBD1, 6 bases. The CDR3 runs 12 residues. V gave up 4 bases and J gave up 7 bases, with 11 bases separating them. CDR1 and CDR2 from the germline V gene are DFQATT and SNEGSKA (reference sequence). The CDR3 DNA is TGCAGTGCTAACACAGGGCACCAGCCCCAGCATTTT. Translating it yields CSANTGHQPQHF.

This clonotype was found many times. V usage is TRBV12-3 or TRBV12-4 and J usage is TRBJ2-1; TRBD2 matches at 13 bases. The trim removed 1 base at V and 13 bases at J, leaving 4 bases unmatched. CDR3 length: 14 amino acids. CDR3 nucleotides: TGTGCCAGCAGTTTAGAAGGACTAGCGGGAGTACAGTTCTTC. This sequence encodes CASSLEGLAGVQFF.

CDR3 protein: CASSYLDRGSSPLHF. The CDR3 nucleotides read TGCGCCAGCAGCTACCTGGACAGGGGTAGTTCACCCCTCCACTTT. The chain is built from TRBV4-1 and TRBJ1-6, with 9 bases lining up with TRBD1. Looked up from germline, CDR1 is MGHRA and CDR2 is YSYEKL. V lost 5 bases, J lost 9 bases, and 8 bases stayed unmatched. CDR3 length: 15 amino acids.

This clonotype was counted many times. The V gene is TRBV11-2, the J gene TRBJ1-1, with TRBD1 matching over 8 bases. V lost 3 bases, J lost 4 bases, and 7 bases stayed unmatched. The CDR3 consists of 15 residues. The germline V gene encodes CDR1 SGHAT and CDR2 FQNNGV. The CDR3 region is CASSFFQGAATEAFF. CDR3 nucleotide sequence: TGTGCCAGCAGCTTTTTTCAGGGGGCAGCCACTGAAGCTTTCTTT.